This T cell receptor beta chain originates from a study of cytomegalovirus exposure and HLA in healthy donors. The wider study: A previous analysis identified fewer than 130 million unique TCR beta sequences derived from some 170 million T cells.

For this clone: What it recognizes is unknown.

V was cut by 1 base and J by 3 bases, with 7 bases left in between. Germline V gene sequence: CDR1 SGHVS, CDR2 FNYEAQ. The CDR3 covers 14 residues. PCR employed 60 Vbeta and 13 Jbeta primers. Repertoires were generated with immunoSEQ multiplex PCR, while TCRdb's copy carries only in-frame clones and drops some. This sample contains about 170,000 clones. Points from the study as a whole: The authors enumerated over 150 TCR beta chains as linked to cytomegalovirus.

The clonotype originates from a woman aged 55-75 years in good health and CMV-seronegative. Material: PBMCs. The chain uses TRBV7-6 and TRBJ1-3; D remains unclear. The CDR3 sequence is CASSLEGDGNTIYF. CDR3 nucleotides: TGTGCCAGCAGCTTAGAGGGAGATGGAAACACCATATATTTT.